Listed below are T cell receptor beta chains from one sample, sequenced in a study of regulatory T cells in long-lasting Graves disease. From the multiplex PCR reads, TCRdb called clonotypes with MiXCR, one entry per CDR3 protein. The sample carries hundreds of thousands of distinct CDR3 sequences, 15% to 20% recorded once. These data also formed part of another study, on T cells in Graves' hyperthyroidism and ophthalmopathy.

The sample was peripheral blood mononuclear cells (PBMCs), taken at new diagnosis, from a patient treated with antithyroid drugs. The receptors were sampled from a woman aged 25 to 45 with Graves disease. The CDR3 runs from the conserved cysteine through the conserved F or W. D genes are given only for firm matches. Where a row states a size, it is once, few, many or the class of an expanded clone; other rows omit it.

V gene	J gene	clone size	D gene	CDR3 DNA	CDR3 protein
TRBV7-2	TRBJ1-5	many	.	TGTGCCAGCAGCCCTGGACAGTTAAGCAATCAGCCCCAGCATTTT	CASSPGQLSNQPQHF
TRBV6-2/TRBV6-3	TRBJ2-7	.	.	TGTGCCGGCAGTTACGGGGAGGTTGGCTACGAGCAGTACTTC	CAGSYGEVGYEQYF
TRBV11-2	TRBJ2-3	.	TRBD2	TGTGCCAGCAGCTTTGGACTAGCGGCAGCTACAGATACGCAGTATTTT	CASSFGLAAATDTQYF
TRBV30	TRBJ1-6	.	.	TGTGCCTGGAGTGTCTCCTTGGGCCTCTCTAGGGTCCGCTTT	CAWSVSLGLSRVRF
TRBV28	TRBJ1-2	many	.	TGTGCCAGCAGTTTTTACGCAAATCCCGGCTACACCTTC	CASSFYANPGYTF
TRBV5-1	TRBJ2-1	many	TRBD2	TGCGCCAGCAGCCTCCGGACTAGCGGGGCACCCAACCCCACCTACAATGAGCAGTTCTTC	CASSLRTSGAPNPTYNEQFF
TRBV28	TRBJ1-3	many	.	TGTGCCAGCATTGGGGGAGACAAAGGCACTGGAAACACCATATATTTT	CASIGGDKGTGNTIYF
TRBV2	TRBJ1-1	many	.	TGTGCCAGCACCCTGGATCGGGCTTTCTTT	CASTLDRAFF
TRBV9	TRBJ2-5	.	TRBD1	TGTGCCAGCAGCGGAGGACAGGGGTCGACTGTGGAGACCCAGTACTTC	CASSGGQGSTVETQYF
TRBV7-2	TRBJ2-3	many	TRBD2	TGTGCCAGCAGCTTAGTTTGGACTAGCGGGAGGGCCGAAGATACGCAGTATTTT	CASSLVWTSGRAEDTQYF
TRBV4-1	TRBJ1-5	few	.	TGCGCCAGCAGCCAAGGAGGGCGGGAAGATCAGCCCCAGCATTTT	CASSQGGREDQPQHF
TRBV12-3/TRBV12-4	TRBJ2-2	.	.	TGTGCCAGCAGTTCACATCCTTCGCGAGGAGAGAACACCGGGGAGCTGTTTTTT	CASSSHPSRGENTGELFF
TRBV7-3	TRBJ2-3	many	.	TGTGCCAGCAGCTTAAGGGCGGTGGCAGATACGCAGTATTTT	CASSLRAVADTQYF
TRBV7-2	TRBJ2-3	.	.	TGTGCCAGCAGCCTTAGGCCGGGACCGGGGGGCACAGATACGCAGTATTTT	CASSLRPGPGGTDTQYF
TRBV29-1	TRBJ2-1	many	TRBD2	TGCAGCGTTCGGGCCGGAGCGGGAGTATACACTGAGCAGTTCTTC	CSVRAGAGVYTEQFF
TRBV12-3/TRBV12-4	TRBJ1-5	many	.	TGTGCCAGCAGTCCACGGGTGCAGCCCCAGCATTTT	CASSPRVQPQHF
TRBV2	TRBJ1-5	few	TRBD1	TGTGCCAGCAGGGGGGGACAGGGAAGAAATCAGCCCCAGCATTTT	CASRGGQGRNQPQHF
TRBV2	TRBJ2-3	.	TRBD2	TGTGCCAGCAGTCGGACTAGCGGGAGTTGGGGGATAGGCACAGATACGCAGTATTTT	CASSRTSGSWGIGTDTQYF
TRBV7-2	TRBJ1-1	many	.	TGTGCCAGCAGCTTTACAGTGAACACTGAAGCTTTCTTT	CASSFTVNTEAFF
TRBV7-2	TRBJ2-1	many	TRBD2	TGTGCCAGCAGCGGAACCCTGTCAGCGGGAGGGAGGAATGAGCAGTTCTTC	CASSGTLSAGGRNEQFF
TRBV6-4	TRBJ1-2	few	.	TGTGCCAGCAGTGACCCAGTGGGAGGCTACACCTTC	CASSDPVGGYTF
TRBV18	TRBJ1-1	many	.	TGTGCCAGCTCACCTCAGGGGAGGAACACTGAAGCTTTCTTT	CASSPQGRNTEAFF
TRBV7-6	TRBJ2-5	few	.	TGTGCCAGCAGCCGGGGGGCTGTCGGGGAGACCCAGTACTTC	CASSRGAVGETQYF
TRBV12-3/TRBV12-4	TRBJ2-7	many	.	TGTGCCAGCAGTCCCTCGGACGGGTACGAGCAGTACTTC	CASSPSDGYEQYF
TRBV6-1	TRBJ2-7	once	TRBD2	TGTGCCACCGCCCGACAGGGCCCCGCACCGGGACTAGCGGGACCCTACGAGCAGTACTTC	CATARQGPAPGLAGPYEQYF
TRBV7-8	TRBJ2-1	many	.	TGTGCCAGCAGACATAAATCCGGGACTGGTTACAATGAGCAGTTCTTC	CASRHKSGTGYNEQFF
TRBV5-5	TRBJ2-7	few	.	TGTGCCAGCAGCTTGGACGTGTGGGAGCAGTACTTC	CASSLDVWEQYF
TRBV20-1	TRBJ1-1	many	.	TGCAGTGCTAGTCGAAGGTTTGAGGACACTGAAGCTTTCTTT	CSASRRFEDTEAFF
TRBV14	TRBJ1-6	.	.	TGTGCCAGCAGCCAAGATGATGGAGTCTCACCCCTCCACTTT	CASSQDDGVSPLHF
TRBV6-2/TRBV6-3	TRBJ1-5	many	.	TGTGCCAGCAGTGAACACGGGGATAGGCAGCCCCAGCATTTT	CASSEHGDRQPQHF
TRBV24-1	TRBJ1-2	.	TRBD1	TGTGCCACCAGTGATCGGGGACAGCCCGGAGAGGGCTACACCTTC	CATSDRGQPGEGYTF
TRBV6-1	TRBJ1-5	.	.	TGTGCCAGCAGGCAGTCTATGGGGAATCAGCCCCAGCATTTT	CASRQSMGNQPQHF
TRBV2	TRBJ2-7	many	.	TGTGCCAGCAGTGAATATTCCTCCTACGAGCAGTACTTC	CASSEYSSYEQYF
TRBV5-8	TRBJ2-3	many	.	TGTGCCAGCAGCTTATACCCCGTATATAGCACAGATACGCAGTATTTT	CASSLYPVYSTDTQYF
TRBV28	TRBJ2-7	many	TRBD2	TGTGCCAGCGGATCACCAACTAGCGCAGCTGGCTACGAGCAGTACTTC	CASGSPTSAAGYEQYF
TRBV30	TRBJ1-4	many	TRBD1	TGTGCCTGGACCGGGACAGTTGCCACAGAAAAACTGTTTTTT	CAWTGTVATEKLFF
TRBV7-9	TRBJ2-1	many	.	TGTGCCAGCAGCTTAGTGGGGGTTTATGAGCAGTTCTTC	CASSLVGVYEQFF
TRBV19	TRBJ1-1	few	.	TGTGCCAGTCGCTCGGGTGGATCGGGGACTGAAGCTTTCTTT	CASRSGGSGTEAFF
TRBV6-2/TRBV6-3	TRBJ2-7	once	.	TGTGCCAGCAGTGAACAGGGATACTACGAGCAGTACTTC	CASSEQGYYEQYF
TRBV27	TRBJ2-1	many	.	TGTGCCAGCAGTTTGTCAGCAGCGAGCGGGCCGTACAATGAGCAGTTCTTC	CASSLSAASGPYNEQFF
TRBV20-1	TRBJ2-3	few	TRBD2	TGCACAATACTACTAGCGACTAGCACAGATACGCAGTATTTT	CTILLATSTDTQYF
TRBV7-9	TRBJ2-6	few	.	TGTGCCAGCAGCCTCAATGGAGGAGCTGGGGCCAACGTCCTGACTTTC	CASSLNGGAGANVLTF
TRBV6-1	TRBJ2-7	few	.	TGTGCCAGCAGTGTGGGCGGGCCCTACGAGCAGTACTTC	CASSVGGPYEQYF
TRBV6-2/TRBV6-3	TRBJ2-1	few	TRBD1	TGTGCCAGCAGGATCGGGACAGATCAGTTCTTC	CASRIGTDQFF
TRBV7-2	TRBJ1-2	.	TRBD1	TGTGCCAGCAGCTTAGGACAGGGGGAACGTGGCTACACCTTC	CASSLGQGERGYTF